This TCR beta chain comes out of a study of lymphopenia after photon versus proton radiotherapy. Comment on this clone: Its antigen is as yet unknown.

Sequenced by immunoSEQ multiplex PCR; TCRdb stores in-frame clones only, minus some. This table has fewer than 20,000 clones, roughly 90% appearing once. Study conclusions and caveats: Proton therapy kept repertoires fairly stable, unlike photons, which gained effector/memory cells. Better survival with proton therapy was suggested as possible, not demonstrated. Post-nadir diversity loss with photons came from oligoclonal expansion, particularly CD8+ Temra cells. A bigger post-nadir fall in TCR diversity correlated inversely with survival time in deceased patients.

Germline CDR1 is MDHEN and CDR2 is SYDVKM. CDR3 length: 16 residues. Deletions cut 1 base from V and 0 bases from J, with 9 bases between. Material: peripheral blood, obtained from a patient treated with photon-based radiotherapy. The V call is TRBV28, the J call TRBJ1-4; the D gene is possibly TRBD1 (6 bases). The source of this sequence is a middle-aged woman with cholangiocarcinoma. The CDR3 loop is CASSLFTGTTNEKLFF. The CDR3 DNA follows: TGTGCCAGCAGTTTATTCACAGGGACAACTAATGAAAAACTGTTTTTT.